The clone carrying this T cell receptor (beta chain) was detected a few times. Its target is unknown. This sample was taken from a study of CD8+ T cells in alopecia areata. Overall study: Severity of treated patients was scored by affected scalp percentage.

Study results and caveats: It was observed that many expanded lesional clones persisted in scalp and blood during tofacitinib.

Noted treatment: oral pan-JAK inhibitor, 5-10 mg twice daily. In alopecia areata patients, both lesional scalp punch biopsies and peripheral blood were collected. This CDR3 region has 15 residues. With V trimmed by 5 bases and J by 2 bases, 8 bases remained unmatched. The germline V gene has CDR1 SGHDN and CDR2 FVKESK. Extracted RNA was reverse transcribed, and the resulting cDNA served as sequencing template. The method was immunoSEQ multiplex PCR; TCRdb's version includes in-frame clones alone and lacks a portion of them. The sample lists about 190,000 clones, around three fifths seen once, with around 12% in the top ten.

The starting material was CD8+ T cells sorted from blood, obtained at week 24, from a patient treated with tofacitinib. The origin of this receptor is a human donor with alopecia areata. V gene TRBV14 combines with J gene TRBJ2-7; 8 bases align to TRBD1. CDR3 in DNA: TGTGCCAGCAGCAAACTGACAGGGGCGGCCTACGAGCAGTACTTC. This encodes CASSKLTGAAYEQYF.